These 16 T cell receptor beta chains originate from one sample sequenced in a study of blood T cell repertoires in COVID-19. Measured with immunoSEQ multiplex PCR; TCRdb has only the in-frame clones, and not every one. The table lists 150,000 or so clones, around 80% of them singletons. The specimen was peripheral blood. The receptors were sampled from a woman aged 60 to 75 with acute or convalescent COVID-19.

V is TRBV30 and J is TRBJ1-2, with 8 nucleotides matching TRBD1. Per the germline V gene, CDR1 is GTSNPN and CDR2 is SVGIG (reference sequence). This CDR3 is built from 14 residues. V gave up 1 base and J gave up 5 bases; unmatched junction bases: 6. As DNA, the CDR3 is TGTGCCTGGAGTGGACAGGGGTCAAGGTATGGCTACACCTTC. Translated, it gives CAWSGQGSRYGYTF.

V and J are TRBV5-6 and TRBJ2-5, with TRBD2 identical over 15 bases. Per the germline V gene, CDR1 is SGHDT and CDR2 is YYEEEE. The CDR3 extends over 18 amino acids. J gave up 5 bases and V 1 base, and 9 bases lay outside the gene matches. The CDR3 reads CASSLSPGLAGGMETQYF. The CDR3 DNA reads as TGTGCCAGCAGCTTGTCCCCGGGACTAGCGGGGGGAATGGAGACCCAGTACTTC.

The rearrangement links TRBV28 to TRBJ2-3; 9 positions agree with TRBD1. The CDR3 loop spans 15 amino acids. The V gene's germline CDR1 is MDHEN and CDR2 SYDVKM. Unmatched junction bases numbered 7, after V lost 4 bases and J lost 5 bases. The CDR3 DNA follows: TGTGCCAGCAGTTCTTTGGACAGGGGTAAAGATACGCAGTATTTT. It is translated as CASSSLDRGKDTQYF.

The chain recombines TRBV18 with TRBJ1-2, with D unclear. The V gene lost 3 bases and the J gene lost 3 bases, with 8 bases spanning the gap. CDR3 length equals 13 residues. Germline values: CDR1 KGHSH, CDR2 LQKENI. The CDR3 reads CASSPDGYYGYTF. CDR3 sequence (DNA): TGTGCCAGCTCACCCGACGGGTACTATGGCTACACCTTC.

This chain links TRBV5-8 with TRBJ1-4; D may be TRBD1 (6 bases). The CDR3 length is 15 residues. The germline V gene encodes CDR1 SGHTS and CDR2 YDEGEE. Trimming pared 3 bases from V and 6 bases from J, leaving 15 bases between. The CDR3 is CASSWLDEGDEKLFF. Written as DNA, the CDR3 is TGTGCCAGCAGCTGGCTGGACGAGGGGGATGAAAAACTGTTTTTT.

This clone occurred once. This chain links TRBV9 with TRBJ1-1; 11 bases are a match to TRBD1. Germline V gives CDR1 SGDLS, CDR2 YYNGEE. This CDR3 is 14 amino acids long. Losses at the gene ends were 5 bases for V and 5 bases for J; bases not matched to a gene: 5. The CDR3 nucleotides are TGTGCCAGCAGTGGACAGGGGGCGAGTACTGAAGCTTTCTTT. This gives the protein CASSGQGASTEAFF. The full variable domain, completed using reference TRBV9 and TRBJ1-1, is DSGVTQTPKHLITATGQRVTLRCSPRSGDLSVYWYQQSLDQGLQFLIQYYNGEERAKGNILERFSAQQFPDLHSELNLSSLELGDSALYFCASSGQGASTEAFFGQGTRLTVV.

The chain employs TRBV10-3 and TRBJ1-1; D call uncertain. V was pared by 3 bases and J by 0 bases, with 14 bases between. CDR3 length: 16 residues. CDR1 and CDR2 (germline): ENHRY, SYGVKD. CDR3 sequence (DNA): TGTGCCATCAGTGACCTAGGATTCGATCTGAACACTGAAGCTTTCTTT. It codes for CAISDLGFDLNTEAFF.

The chain employs TRBV19 and TRBJ1-2; a possible D gene is TRBD1 (6 bases). From germline, CDR1 is LNHDA and CDR2 SQIVND (reference sequence). The length of the CDR3 is 15 residues. With 1 base removed from V and 0 bases from J, the gap between germline ends came to 9 bases. The CDR3 DNA sequence: TGTGCCAGTAGTATAGTCACAGGGACTAACTATGGCTACACCTTC. Protein: CASSIVTGTNYGYTF. The full variable domain, in which reference TRBV19 and TRBJ1-2 provide the parts outside the CDR3, is DGGITQSPKYLFRKEGQNVTLSCEQNLNHDAMYWYRQDPGQGLRLIYYSQIVNDFQKGDIAEGYSVSREKKESFPLTVTSAQKNPTAFYLCASSIVTGTNYGYTFGSGTRLTVV.

The sample holds a few counts of this clone. This chain joins TRBV18 and TRBJ2-7; D remains unclear. CDR3 size: 14 residues. V was shortened by 2 bases and J by 1 base, with 9 bases between the two germline ends. Germline CDR1 is KGHSH and CDR2 is LQKENI. The CDR3 loop reads CASSPGQISYEQYF. CDR3 nucleotides: TGTGCCAGCTCACCAGGGCAGATTTCCTACGAGCAGTACTTC.

The rearrangement uses TRBV5-6 and TRBJ2-2; 8 positions agree with TRBD1. Germline lookup yields CDR1 SGHDT and CDR2 YYEEEE. After removal of 5 bases from V and 1 base from J, the junction contained 4 bases not matched to a gene. The CDR3 has 15 residues. CDR3 residues: CASRVRGLNTGELFF. CDR3 in DNA: TGTGCCAGCAGAGTCAGGGGGCTGAACACCGGGGAGCTGTTTTTT. The full variable domain, its missing parts supplied by reference TRBV5-6 and TRBJ2-2, is DAGVTQSPTHLIKTRGQQVTLRCSPKSGHDTVSWYQQALGQGPQFIFQYYEEEERQRGNFPDRFSGHQFPNYSSELNVNALLLGDSALYLCASRVRGLNTGELFFGEGSRLTVL.

The CDR3 loop reads CASSPSGGQPQHF. CDR3 coding DNA: TGTGCCAGCAGCCCTAGCGGGGGTCAGCCCCAGCATTTT. The chain combines TRBV7-8 with TRBJ1-5, with D possibly matching TRBD1 (5 bases). CDR1 is SGHVS and CDR2 is FQNEAQ in the germline V gene. V gave up 5 bases and J gave up 6 bases, with 11 bases separating them. This CDR3 region has 13 residues.

A few counts support this clone. J is TRBJ2-1 and V is TRBV7-2; 9 nucleotides align to TRBD2. The trim removed 9 bases at V and 7 bases at J, leaving 10 bases unmatched. CDR1 and CDR2 (germline): SGHTA, FQGNSA. The CDR3 runs to 14 residues. This CDR3 is CASSMASGVNEQFF. The CDR3, as DNA: TGTGCCAGTTCAATGGCTAGCGGGGTAAATGAGCAGTTCTTC.

This rearrangement joins TRBV27 to TRBJ2-1; 9 bases match TRBD1. Trimming at V came to 6 bases and at J to 6 bases, leaving 6 bases not matched to a gene. The CDR3 sequence is 14 residues long. Germline CDR1 MNHEY, CDR2 SMNVEV (reference sequence). CDR3 protein: CASSRDRVGNEQFF. CDR3 bases: TGTGCCAGCAGCCGGGACAGGGTGGGCAATGAGCAGTTCTTC.

This chain uses TRBV5-1 with TRBJ2-7, with 10 positions matching TRBD1. This CDR3 is built from 15 residues. J was trimmed by 5 bases and V by 5 bases; bases with no gene match: 10. CDR1 is SGHRS, CDR2 YFSETQ, per germline. The CDR3 bases are TGCGCCAGCAGTACCGGGACAGGGGATGTCCACGAGCAGTACTTC. Translating it yields CASSTGTGDVHEQYF.

The chain joins TRBV5-1 to TRBJ1-3; no firm D call. The CDR3 covers 14 residues. Germline CDR1 reads SGHRS; CDR2 reads YFSETQ. V was pared by 1 base and J by 4 bases, with 9 bases between. Here the CDR3 reads CASSLTDSGNTIYF. For the CDR3, the DNA is TGCGCCAGCAGCTTGACGGACTCCGGAAACACCATATATTTT.

The chain carries TRBV6-1 and TRBJ1-6, with D perhaps matching TRBD1 (5 bases). This CDR3 is built from 17 residues. Trimming took 1 base from V and 3 from J, leaving 13 bases between them. Germline V lookup: CDR1 MNHNS, CDR2 SASEGT. In DNA form, the CDR3 reads TGTGCCAGCAGTGAAGGGGTAGGGGTCCGCTATAATTCACCCCTCCACTTT. Residues: CASSEGVGVRYNSPLHF.